The 16 T cell receptor beta chains in this list originate from one sample, sequenced in a study of PD-L1 blockade in urothelial cancer. Time point in this sample: peripheral blood 6 weeks after treatment start. Profiling relied on immunoSEQ multiplex PCR, and the TCRdb table lists in-frame clones only, not all of them. The top ten clones hold roughly 2.5% of a sample with tens of thousands of clones, about 85% of them seen once. The material was PBMCs, obtained around atezolizumab (anti-PD-L1) treatment. The source is a man aged 65 to 79 with urothelial cancer.

The rearrangement links TRBV18 to TRBJ2-1; 14 nucleotides align to TRBD2. The CDR3 has 16 amino acids. The germline V gene has CDR1 KGHSH and CDR2 LQKENI. V was pared by 3 bases and J by 7 bases, with 5 bases of the junction left unmatched. CDR3 region: CASSPTSGRVKNEQFF. The CDR3 nucleotides are TGTGCCAGCTCACCGACTAGCGGGAGGGTTAAGAATGAGCAGTTCTTC.

V gene TRBV2 combines with J gene TRBJ1-5; 8 bases agree with TRBD1. CDR3 length: 15 amino acids. Germline V lookup: CDR1 SNHLY, CDR2 FYNNEI. The trim removed 7 bases at V and 1 base at J, leaving 6 bases unmatched. Here the CDR3 reads CASKQGTGSNQPQHF. CDR3 sequence (DNA): TGTGCCAGCAAGCAGGGGACAGGAAGCAATCAGCCCCAGCATTTT.

The chain carries TRBV6-5 and TRBJ1-5; possibly TRBD1 for D (6 bases). This CDR3 has 15 amino acids. Germline values: CDR1 MNHEY, CDR2 SVGAGI. V dropped 5 bases and J dropped 8 bases, with 19 bases sitting between them. CDR3 region: CASSTQGPGLKPQHF. The DNA of the CDR3 is TGTGCCAGCAGTACACAGGGTCCGGGATTGAAGCCCCAGCATTTT.

This rearrangement joins TRBV19 to TRBJ1-1; weak D call: TRBD1 (5 bases). The germline CDR1 and CDR2 sequences are LNHDA and SQIVND (reference sequence). The CDR3 sequence is 14 residues long. V was pared by 7 bases and J by 7 bases, with 19 bases between. As DNA, the CDR3 is TGTGCCAGTACCCCTGGGGGGATCGGCAGTGAAGCTTTCTTT. As protein: CASTPGGIGSEAFF. Full variable domain (outside the CDR3, taken from reference TRBV19 and TRBJ1-1): DGGITQSPKYLFRKEGQNVTLSCEQNLNHDAMYWYRQDPGQGLRLIYYSQIVNDFQKGDIAEGYSVSREKKESFPLTVTSAQKNPTAFYLCASTPGGIGSEAFFGQGTRLTVV.

V is TRBV28 and J is TRBJ1-3; no clear D. Germline-derived CDR1 and CDR2 are MDHEN and SYDVKM. The CDR3 has 14 amino acids. Between the trimmed V and J ends, which lost 6 bases and 0 bases, there was a span of 9 bases. The CDR3 region is CASSLDVSGNTIYF. CDR3 bases: TGTGCCAGCAGCCTAGATGTCTCTGGAAACACCATATATTTT.

J is TRBJ2-2 and V is TRBV14; D unclear. Germline CDR1 is SGHDN and CDR2 is FVKESK. The CDR3 is made up of 14 amino acids. With 1 base removed from V and 5 bases from J, the gap between germline ends came to 8 bases. The CDR3 is CASSQALGTGELFF. DNA of the CDR3: TGTGCCAGCAGCCAAGCTCTCGGGACCGGGGAGCTGTTTTTT.

V usage is TRBV7-6 and J usage is TRBJ2-3, with 7 bases matching TRBD1. The CDR3 totals 14 residues. J was trimmed by 1 base and V by 5 bases; bases with no gene match: 3. CDR1 SGHVS and CDR2 FNYEAQ come from the germline V gene. CDR3 amino acids: CASSRGQGTDTQYF. CDR3 nucleotides: TGTGCCAGCAGCCGCGGACAGGGCACAGATACGCAGTATTTT.

This clone was counted a single time. CDR3 loop: CASRVPGLPSPDTQYF. In DNA form, the CDR3 reads TGTGCCAGCCGCGTACCGGGACTACCATCCCCAGATACGCAGTATTTT. V is TRBV6-6 and J is TRBJ2-3, with 7 positions matching TRBD2. There are 16 residues in the CDR3. Germline V gene sequence: CDR1 MNHNY, CDR2 SVGAGI (reference sequence). With 8 bases clipped from V and 4 bases from J, the junction kept 15 bases outside the gene matches.

The rearrangement joins TRBV19 to TRBJ1-4; weak D call: TRBD1 (6 bases). The V and J ends lost 6 bases and 8 bases respectively, with 13 bases between them. Germline values: CDR1 LNHDA, CDR2 SQIVND (reference sequence). The CDR3 spans 13 residues. The CDR3 nucleotides read TGTGCCAGTAGCGCTCAGGGGTTAGAAAAACTGTTTTTT. Translation: CASSAQGLEKLFF.

This chain uses TRBV9 with TRBJ2-1; TRBD2 aligns across 8 bases. Germline CDR1 is SGDLS and CDR2 is YYNGEE. J was trimmed by 6 bases and V by 0 bases; bases with no gene match: 8. The CDR3 consists of 16 residues. The CDR3 loop is CASSVGPTSGANEQFF. In nucleotides, the CDR3 is TGTGCCAGCAGCGTAGGTCCAACTAGCGGTGCCAATGAGCAGTTCTTC.

This clone was seen once. The J gene is TRBJ2-1, the V gene TRBV5-1; TRBD2 might be the D (6 bases). This CDR3 region has 18 residues. Trimming cost V 4 bases and J 4 bases, with 24 bases left between them. Germline V gene data show CDR1 as SGHRS and CDR2 as YFSETQ. The CDR3 loop is CASSRTGSPGLAYNEQFF. CDR3 DNA sequence: TGCGCCAGCAGCCGTACCGGGTCCCCGGGACTCGCTTACAATGAGCAGTTCTTC.

The V gene is TRBV13, the J gene TRBJ2-3; 9 nucleotides line up with TRBD1. The CDR3 runs 15 residues. In germline, CDR1 is PRHDT, CDR2 FYEKMQ (reference sequence). V was pared by 9 bases and J by 3 bases, with 10 bases of the junction left unmatched. The CDR3 coding sequence is TGTGCCAGTATCCTCGCGGGGACAGGGACAGATACGCAGTATTTT. Its protein is CASILAGTGTDTQYF. Full variable domain (outside the CDR3, taken from reference TRBV13 and TRBJ2-3): AAGVIQSPRHLIKEKRETATLKCYPIPRHDTVYWYQQGPGQDPQFLISFYEKMQSDKGSIPDRFSAQQFSDYHSELNMSSLELGDSALYFCASILAGTGTDTQYFGPGTRLTVL.

The J gene is TRBJ1-4, the V gene TRBV18, with D maybe TRBD1 (6 bases). CDR3 length: 15 amino acids. With 3 bases removed from V and 7 bases from J, the gap between germline ends came to 15 bases. Germline lookup yields CDR1 KGHSH and CDR2 LQKENI. The CDR3 protein is CASSPNGGAIEKLFF. In DNA form, the CDR3 reads TGTGCCAGCTCACCCAATGGGGGGGCAATTGAAAAACTGTTTTTT.

V gene TRBV4-2 combines with J gene TRBJ2-7; the match to TRBD2 covers 7 bases. CDR1 and CDR2 (germline): LGHNA, YNFKEQ. Trimming took 1 base from V and 4 from J; bases not matched to a gene: 10. This CDR3 is 16 amino acids long. The CDR3 protein is CASSQVWRENGYEQYF. CDR3 nucleotide sequence: TGTGCCAGCAGCCAAGTTTGGCGGGAGAACGGTTACGAGCAGTACTTC.

This chain joins TRBV5-4 and TRBJ1-1; 8 bases agree with TRBD1. J gave up 8 bases and V 4 bases, and 4 bases lay outside the gene matches. CDR1 and CDR2 (germline): SGHNT, YYREEE (reference sequence). CDR3 length: 12 residues. CDR3 in amino acids: CASSTRTGEAFF. The CDR3 DNA follows: TGTGCCAGCAGCACCCGGACAGGGGAAGCTTTCTTT. Combining the CDR3 with reference TRBV5-4 and TRBJ1-1 gives the whole variable domain ETGVTQSPTHLIKTRGQQVTLRCSSQSGHNTVSWYQQALGQGPQFIFQYYREEENGRGNFPPRFSGLQFPNYSSELNVNALELDDSALYLCASSTRTGEAFFGQGTRLTVV.

This clone was seen only a few times. The rearrangement links TRBV9 to TRBJ2-2; 7 bases map to TRBD1. The CDR3 loop spans 17 amino acids. Germline assignment: CDR1 SGDLS and CDR2 YYNGEE. J gave up 2 bases and V 5 bases, and 12 bases lay outside the gene matches. CDR3 in amino acids: CASSSGFRGFNTGELFF. CDR3 DNA: TGTGCCAGCAGTTCCGGGTTCAGGGGGTTTAACACCGGGGAGCTGTTTTTT.